A selection of T cell receptor beta chains follows, all from one sample in a study of T cells after yellow fever vaccination. Via MiXCR, TCRdb re-called the 5' RACE reads, giving one row per CDR3 protein. This table holds nearly 300,000 distinct CDR3 sequences, roughly 9% found once. The specimen was CD4+ T cells sorted from PBMCs, collected 5 days after the yellow fever booster vaccination. Source of these receptors: a man aged 18 to 35 who received the YFV17D yellow fever vaccine. Both conserved end residues are part of each CDR3. The order of the fields is D gene, J gene, V gene, clone size, CDR3 DNA, CDR3 protein. A D gene is named only where the DNA matches it firmly. A clone size is listed for some rows: how often the clone was seen (once, few, many), or a class if it is expanded.

D gene: TRBD2
J gene: TRBJ2-7
V gene: TRBV20-1
clone size: few
CDR3 DNA: TGCAGTGCTGGGCGGGGGGATTTGGGCGAGCAGTACTTC
CDR3 protein: CSAGRGDLGEQYF

D gene: NA
J gene: TRBJ1-6
V gene: TRBV2
clone size: NA
CDR3 DNA: TGTGCCAGCAGTGAATTTTCCGGGACAACGAATTCACCCCTCCACTTT
CDR3 protein: CASSEFSGTTNSPLHF

D gene: NA
J gene: TRBJ1-1
V gene: TRBV5-1
clone size: few
CDR3 DNA: TGCGCCAGCAGCTTGCAGGTGGGGGACACTGAAGCTTTCTTT
CDR3 protein: CASSLQVGDTEAFF

D gene: NA
J gene: TRBJ2-5
V gene: TRBV6-5
clone size: few
CDR3 DNA: TGTGCCAGCTGTGGAGGGGGCGCGTCCCAAGAGACCCAGTACTTC
CDR3 protein: CASCGGGASQETQYF

D gene: NA
J gene: TRBJ2-7
V gene: TRBV4-1
clone size: few
CDR3 DNA: TGCGCCAGCAGCCAGCCCGGGCTGGCCTACGAGCAGTACTTC
CDR3 protein: CASSQPGLAYEQYF

D gene: NA
J gene: TRBJ1-2
V gene: TRBV4-3
clone size: NA
CDR3 DNA: TGCGCCAGCAGCCAAGATAGGGGAACAGTACTCTATGGCTACACCTTC
CDR3 protein: CASSQDRGTVLYGYTF

D gene: NA
J gene: TRBJ2-2
V gene: TRBV19
clone size: many
CDR3 DNA: TGTGCCAGTACCCCGGAGGGTTTAAACCCTTGGACCGGGGAGCTGTTTTTT
CDR3 protein: CASTPEGLNPWTGELFF

D gene: TRBD1
J gene: TRBJ1-1
V gene: TRBV7-9
clone size: NA
CDR3 DNA: TGTGCCAGCAGCTTAGAAGGGGGCCCCTACGAAGCTTTCTTT
CDR3 protein: CASSLEGGPYEAFF

D gene: NA
J gene: TRBJ1-6
V gene: TRBV2
clone size: NA
CDR3 DNA: TGTGCCAGCAGTGAACACCCTCCCCTCCACTTT
CDR3 protein: CASSEHPPLHF

D gene: NA
J gene: TRBJ1-6
V gene: TRBV25-1
clone size: few
CDR3 DNA: TGTGCCAGCAGTGAAATTACTAGCAGAGATAATTCACCCCTCCACTTT
CDR3 protein: CASSEITSRDNSPLHF

D gene: TRBD1
J gene: TRBJ2-5
V gene: TRBV4-1
clone size: few
CDR3 DNA: TGCGCCAGCAGCCAACCCGGGACAGGACAACAAGAGACCCAGTACTTC
CDR3 protein: CASSQPGTGQQETQYF

D gene: TRBD2
J gene: TRBJ2-1
V gene: TRBV9
clone size: NA
CDR3 DNA: TGTGCCAGCAGCGTAGGACTATGGCGGGGGAACAATGAGCAGTTCTTC
CDR3 protein: CASSVGLWRGNNEQFF

D gene: NA
J gene: TRBJ2-7
V gene: TRBV12-5
clone size: few
CDR3 DNA: TGTGCTAGTGGTTTTACGGGTTCCTACGAGCAGTACTTC
CDR3 protein: CASGFTGSYEQYF

D gene: NA
J gene: TRBJ2-5
V gene: TRBV5-6
clone size: few
CDR3 DNA: TGTGCCAGCAGCCCACAGATGGGGGAGACCCAGTACTTC
CDR3 protein: CASSPQMGETQYF

D gene: NA
J gene: TRBJ1-2
V gene: TRBV5-5
clone size: few
CDR3 DNA: TGTGCCAGCAGCTTGGCCTCCAGCCCTGTTAACTATGGCTACACCTTC
CDR3 protein: CASSLASSPVNYGYTF

D gene: TRBD1
J gene: TRBJ1-1
V gene: TRBV7-9
clone size: few
CDR3 DNA: TGTGCCAGCAGCTTAGCGACAGGGGTGGGCACTGAAGCTTTCTTT
CDR3 protein: CASSLATGVGTEAFF

D gene: TRBD1
J gene: TRBJ1-5
V gene: TRBV20-1
clone size: NA
CDR3 DNA: TGCAGTGCTAGGGGACAGGGGAATCAGCCCCAGCATTTT
CDR3 protein: CSARGQGNQPQHF

D gene: TRBD2
J gene: TRBJ2-3
V gene: TRBV10-2
clone size: NA
CDR3 DNA: TGCGCCAGCTCCCCATCGACTAGCGGGGGAATAGATACGCAGTATTTT
CDR3 protein: CASSPSTSGGIDTQYF

D gene: TRBD1
J gene: TRBJ1-1
V gene: TRBV14
clone size: few
CDR3 DNA: TGTGCCAGCAGCCAAGGGGACAGGCGCAACACTGAAGCTTTCTTT
CDR3 protein: CASSQGDRRNTEAFF

D gene: NA
J gene: TRBJ2-2
V gene: TRBV3-1
clone size: NA
CDR3 DNA: TGTGCCAGCAGCCACGCCAGGGGACTTGGTTCGCACACCGGGGAGCTGTTTTTT
CDR3 protein: CASSHARGLGSHTGELFF

D gene: NA
J gene: TRBJ2-7
V gene: TRBV15
clone size: NA
CDR3 DNA: TGTGCCACCAGCAAGGCCGAGGGGGAGCAGTACTTC
CDR3 protein: CATSKAEGEQYF

D gene: TRBD1
J gene: TRBJ1-5
V gene: TRBV5-4
clone size: many
CDR3 DNA: TGTGCCAGCAGCCAAGGGGGCGCGGGTCAGCCCCAGCATTTT
CDR3 protein: CASSQGGAGQPQHF

D gene: NA
J gene: TRBJ2-5
V gene: TRBV7-6
clone size: NA
CDR3 DNA: TGTGCCAGCAGCTTAGTCCACCGCCGCTTAACCCAGTACTTC
CDR3 protein: CASSLVHRRLTQYF

D gene: NA
J gene: TRBJ2-2
V gene: TRBV6-5
clone size: few
CDR3 DNA: TGTGCCAGCAGTTACCTGTCTAACCCCACCGGGGAGCTGTTTTTT
CDR3 protein: CASSYLSNPTGELFF

D gene: NA
J gene: TRBJ2-3
V gene: TRBV20-1
clone size: NA
CDR3 DNA: TGCAGTGCTACCCCATCAGGAGGCACAGATACGCAGTATTTT
CDR3 protein: CSATPSGGTDTQYF

D gene: TRBD2
J gene: TRBJ2-5
V gene: TRBV2
clone size: NA
CDR3 DNA: TGTGCCAGCAGTGAAGCCTTTGGACTGGCGGGGGACCGGGAGACCCAGTACTTC
CDR3 protein: CASSEAFGLAGDRETQYF

D gene: NA
J gene: TRBJ1-1
V gene: TRBV5-1
clone size: few
CDR3 DNA: TGCGCCAGCAGCCGGGGCCCCGACAAGCTCATAGAAGCTTTCTTT
CDR3 protein: CASSRGPDKLIEAFF

D gene: TRBD2
J gene: TRBJ2-1
V gene: TRBV20-1
clone size: NA
CDR3 DNA: TGCAGTGCCGCCAGCGGGGGGGCCCTCAGGGAGCAGTTCTTC
CDR3 protein: CSAASGGALREQFF

D gene: NA
J gene: TRBJ2-6
V gene: TRBV4-3
clone size: NA
CDR3 DNA: TGCGCCAGCGCGCGGGCCCCTGGGGCCAACGTCCTGACTTTC
CDR3 protein: CASARAPGANVLTF

D gene: TRBD1
J gene: TRBJ1-1
V gene: TRBV7-9
clone size: few
CDR3 DNA: TGTGCCAGCAGCTTCGACAGGGGGAGAGACACTGAAGCTTTCTTT
CDR3 protein: CASSFDRGRDTEAFF

D gene: TRBD2
J gene: TRBJ2-3
V gene: TRBV5-1
clone size: many
CDR3 DNA: TGCGCCAGCAGAGGGGAGGGAGCAGATACGCAGTATTTT
CDR3 protein: CASRGEGADTQYF

D gene: NA
J gene: TRBJ2-6
V gene: TRBV15
clone size: few
CDR3 DNA: TGTGCCACCAGCAGGCAGGGAGGCTCTGGGGCCAACGTCCTGACTTTC
CDR3 protein: CATSRQGGSGANVLTF

D gene: NA
J gene: TRBJ2-4
V gene: TRBV2
clone size: NA
CDR3 DNA: TGTGCCAGCAGTGAAAGGGCGAGGATGAACATTCAGTACTTC
CDR3 protein: CASSERARMNIQYF

D gene: NA
J gene: TRBJ1-5
V gene: TRBV7-2
clone size: few
CDR3 DNA: TGTGCCAGCAGCTTAGTAGGTCCGGGACAGCCCCAGCATTTT
CDR3 protein: CASSLVGPGQPQHF

D gene: NA
J gene: TRBJ2-3
V gene: TRBV7-2
clone size: few
CDR3 DNA: TGTGCCAGCAGCTTTATGTGGGATACGCAGTATTTT
CDR3 protein: CASSFMWDTQYF

D gene: NA
J gene: TRBJ2-7
V gene: TRBV20-1
clone size: few
CDR3 DNA: TGCAGTGCTAGAAGGGCCACTCTCGCCAACGAGCAGTACTTC
CDR3 protein: CSARRATLANEQYF

D gene: TRBD1
J gene: TRBJ1-6
V gene: TRBV20-1
clone size: few
CDR3 DNA: TGCAGTGCTAAACGACAGGGCCGTAATTCACCCCTCCACTTT
CDR3 protein: CSAKRQGRNSPLHF

D gene: NA
J gene: TRBJ2-7
V gene: TRBV7-8
clone size: NA
CDR3 DNA: TGTGCCAGCAGTTACGGGGTGACCGACAGCTCCTACGAGCAGTACTTC
CDR3 protein: CASSYGVTDSSYEQYF

D gene: NA
J gene: TRBJ2-7
V gene: TRBV18
clone size: NA
CDR3 DNA: TGTGCCGGCCAGGGAGGTACGGGATACGAGCAGTACTTC
CDR3 protein: CAGQGGTGYEQYF

D gene: NA
J gene: TRBJ2-3
V gene: TRBV7-2
clone size: NA
CDR3 DNA: TGTGCCAGCAGCTTAGGGCAGGTCCACACAGATACGCAGTATTTT
CDR3 protein: CASSLGQVHTDTQYF

D gene: TRBD2
J gene: TRBJ2-3
V gene: TRBV6-2/TRBV6-3
clone size: NA
CDR3 DNA: TGTGCCAGCAGTTACCAGCGGGGGGGACCTGATACGCAGTATTTT
CDR3 protein: CASSYQRGGPDTQYF

D gene: NA
J gene: TRBJ1-5
V gene: TRBV6-5
clone size: few
CDR3 DNA: TGTGCCAGCAGTTACCAGGTGAATCAGCCCCAGCATTTT
CDR3 protein: CASSYQVNQPQHF

D gene: NA
J gene: TRBJ2-7
V gene: TRBV7-8
clone size: many
CDR3 DNA: TGTGCCAGCAGCCCATACACCGTCGTAACACTCAGTTTC
CDR3 protein: CASSPYTVVTLSF

D gene: NA
J gene: TRBJ2-5
V gene: TRBV27
clone size: many
CDR3 DNA: TGTGCCAGCAGTAGCCGAGGGGGGGGGCAAGAGACCCAGTACTTC
CDR3 protein: CASSSRGGGQETQYF

D gene: NA
J gene: TRBJ1-3
V gene: TRBV11-2
clone size: NA
CDR3 DNA: TGTGCCAGCAGCTTTTTCGGTGGACCCTCTGGAAACACCATATATTTT
CDR3 protein: CASSFFGGPSGNTIYF

D gene: NA
J gene: TRBJ2-2
V gene: TRBV5-1
clone size: few
CDR3 DNA: TGCGCCAGCAGCTTTTCAGGGAGCACCGGGGAGCTGTTTTTT
CDR3 protein: CASSFSGSTGELFF